This T cell receptor beta chain stems from a study of blood T cell repertoires in COVID-19. The V and J ends lost 2 bases and 1 base respectively, with 2 bases between them. This CDR3 region has 13 residues. Per germline, CDR1 SGHAT and CDR2 FQNNGV. Authors' processing steps: Quantification of nucleated cells was approximated via reference gene primer amplification. Generated by immunoSEQ multiplex PCR, the TCRdb table keeps only in-frame clones and is missing some. The V and J calls and clone size come from that table; D and trimming were worked out from the DNA. Among some 120,000 clones listed, around three quarters were seen once.

The source of this sequence is a human donor in a cohort sampled during active COVID-19. This rearrangement joins TRBV11-2 to TRBJ2-2; D is unresolved. Sequenced material: peripheral blood. As DNA, the CDR3 is TGTGCCAGCAGCTTACTGAACACCGGGGAGCTGTTTTTT. Its translation is CASSLLNTGELFF.